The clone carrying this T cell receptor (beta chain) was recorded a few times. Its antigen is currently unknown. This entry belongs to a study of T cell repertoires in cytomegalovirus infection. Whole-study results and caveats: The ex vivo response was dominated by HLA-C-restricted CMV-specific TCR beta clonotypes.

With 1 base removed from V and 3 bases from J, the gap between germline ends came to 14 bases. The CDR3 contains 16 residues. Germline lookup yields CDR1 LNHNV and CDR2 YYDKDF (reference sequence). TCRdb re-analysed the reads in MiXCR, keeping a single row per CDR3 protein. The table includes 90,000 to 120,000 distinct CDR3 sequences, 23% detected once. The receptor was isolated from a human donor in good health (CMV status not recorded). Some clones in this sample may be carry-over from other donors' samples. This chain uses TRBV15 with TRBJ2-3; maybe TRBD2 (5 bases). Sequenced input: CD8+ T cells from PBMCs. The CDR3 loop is CATSRGSRARTDTQYF. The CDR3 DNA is TGTGCCACCAGCAGAGGATCGAGGGCCCGGACAGATACGCAGTATTTT. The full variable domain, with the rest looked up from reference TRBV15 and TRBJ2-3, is DAMVIQNPRYQVTQFGKPVTLSCSQTLNHNVMYWYQQKSSQAPKLLFHYYDKDFNNEADTPDNFQSRRPNTSFCFLDIRSPGLGDTAMYLCATSRGSRARTDTQYFGPGTRLTVL.